The 28 T cell receptor beta chains below all came from one sample that was sequenced in a study of cytomegalovirus exposure and HLA in healthy donors. PCR involved 60 Vbeta and 13 Jbeta primers. The assay was immunoSEQ multiplex PCR, and TCRdb's table has in-frame clones only and misses some. The sample shows about 130,000 clones, approximately 80% of them seen only once. Sequencing was carried out using PBMCs. The receptors come from a girl aged 2-15 years in good health and CMV-seronegative.

The rearrangement uses TRBV7-9 and TRBJ2-7; 13 bases align to TRBD2. This CDR3 is built from 16 residues. Germline values: CDR1 SEHNR, CDR2 FQNEAQ (reference sequence). V was clipped by 4 bases and J by 1 base; unmatched bases: 4. Here the CDR3 reads CASSSRGLAGSYEQYF. In DNA, the CDR3 is TGTGCCAGCAGCTCTCGGGGACTAGCGGGGTCCTACGAGCAGTACTTC.

The chain combines TRBV11-3 with TRBJ2-7, with 8 positions matching TRBD2. Germline V gene data show CDR1 as SGHNT and CDR2 as YENEEA. This CDR3 spans 13 amino acids. V lost 3 bases and J lost 5; bases outside the gene matches: 3. For the CDR3, the DNA is TGTGCCAGCAGCTTGGAAGCGGGAGACGAGCAGTACTTC. It specifies CASSLEAGDEQYF.

The V call is TRBV7-2, the J call TRBJ1-2; 8 bases fit TRBD1. The junction had 8 bases not matched to a gene; V was cut back by 4 bases and J by 4 bases. The CDR3 spans 15 residues. The V gene's germline CDR1 is SGHTA and CDR2 FQGNSA. The CDR3: CASSSGQGNLYGYTF. The CDR3 bases are TGTGCCAGCAGCTCTGGACAGGGCAATCTCTATGGCTACACCTTC.

This rearrangement joins TRBV6-1 to TRBJ1-6; a weak D match, TRBD1 (6 bases). V lost 6 bases and J lost 4, with 13 bases in between. This CDR3 has 15 amino acids. CDR1 is MNHNS and CDR2 is SASEGT in the germline V gene. The CDR3 bases are TGTGCCAGCAGCGAGAGGACAGTGTATAATTCACCCCTCCACTTT. This sequence encodes CASSERTVYNSPLHF.

This sequence joins TRBV19 and TRBJ1-2; a weak D match, TRBD1 (5 bases). V lost 8 bases, J lost 2 bases, and 12 bases lay in between. The germline CDR1 and CDR2 sequences are LNHDA and SQIVND (reference sequence). This CDR3 has 13 residues. CDR3 in DNA: TGTGCCAGTGAAAGGACAACAAACTATGGCTACACCTTC. This gives the protein CASERTTNYGYTF.

The rearrangement links TRBV28 to TRBJ2-1; the D is unclear. The ends were cut back, 2 bases at V and 9 bases at J, with 14 bases in the middle. The germline V gene encodes CDR1 MDHEN and CDR2 SYDVKM. This CDR3 has 14 amino acids. The CDR3 bases are TGTGCCAGCAGTTTAGGCGGAAAGTGGCTTGAGCAGTTCTTC. Translated: CASSLGGKWLEQFF.

This chain uses TRBV2 with TRBJ2-1, with 7 bases fitting TRBD2. V was clipped by 5 bases and J by 6 bases; unmatched bases: 4. Germline lookup yields CDR1 SNHLY and CDR2 FYNNEI. This CDR3 spans 13 amino acids. The CDR3 coding sequence is TGTGCCAGCAGTAGCGGGGTCGGCAATGAGCAGTTCTTC. Translation gives CASSSGVGNEQFF. The whole variable domain, remainder taken from reference TRBV2 and TRBJ2-1, is EPEVTQTPSHQVTQMGQEVILRCVPISNHLYFYWYRQILGQKVEFLVSFYNNEISEKSEIFDDQFSVERPDGSNFTLKIRSTKLEDSAMYFCASSSGVGNEQFFGPGTRLTVL.

In the case of this clone: Other DNA sequences in the sample encode the same CDR3. The J gene is TRBJ1-6, the V gene TRBV5-4, with a tentative D call TRBD1 (5 bases). Germline values: CDR1 SGHNT, CDR2 YYREEE (reference sequence). V was cut by 2 bases and J by 6 bases, with 18 bases left in between. The CDR3 length is 17 residues. The CDR3 coding sequence is TGTGCCAGCAGCTTTAGGAGGGGCATTAACGGTAATTCACCCCTCCACTTT. Its translation: CASSFRRGINGNSPLHF. Full variable domain (outside the CDR3, taken from reference TRBV5-4 and TRBJ1-6): ETGVTQSPTHLIKTRGQQVTLRCSSQSGHNTVSWYQQALGQGPQFIFQYYREEENGRGNFPPRFSGLQFPNYSSELNVNALELDDSALYLCASSFRRGINGNSPLHFGNGTRLTVT.

The chain links TRBV4-1 to TRBJ2-1; 12 bases fit TRBD2. The germline CDR1 and CDR2 sequences are MGHRA and YSYEKL. J was trimmed by 0 bases and V by 1 base; bases with no gene match: 10. The CDR3 length is 20 residues. The CDR3 region has the DNA TGCGCCAGCAGCCAAGTGGGTCTAGCGGGAGGGTCGAGCTCCTACAATGAGCAGTTCTTC. This sequence encodes CASSQVGLAGGSSSYNEQFF.

The J gene is TRBJ2-7, the V gene TRBV6-1, with 14 positions matching TRBD2. The CDR3 spans 15 residues. Germline CDR1 and CDR2: MNHNS and SASEGT. V was clipped by 6 bases and J by 5 bases; unmatched bases: 6. The CDR3 reads CASRPGTSGSNEQYF. The CDR3 region has the DNA TGTGCCAGCAGGCCGGGGACTAGCGGGAGTAACGAGCAGTACTTC.

The chain uses TRBV19 and TRBJ2-7, with D possibly matching TRBD2 (6 bases). V was pared by 6 bases and J by 7 bases, with 19 bases between. The CDR3 runs to 14 residues. The germline gives CDR1 LNHDA, CDR2 SQIVND (reference sequence). This CDR3 is CASSVRGSWGEQYF. The CDR3 coding sequence is TGTGCCAGTAGCGTACGGGGGAGCTGGGGGGAGCAGTACTTC. The entire variable domain, with the rest obtained from reference TRBV19 and TRBJ2-7, is as follows: DGGITQSPKYLFRKEGQNVTLSCEQNLNHDAMYWYRQDPGQGLRLIYYSQIVNDFQKGDIAEGYSVSREKKESFPLTVTSAQKNPTAFYLCASSVRGSWGEQYFGPGTRLTVT.

The CDR3 is CASSWTSGGSYEQYF. As DNA, the CDR3 is TGTGCCAGCAGTTGGACTAGCGGGGGGTCTTACGAGCAGTACTTC. V usage is TRBV27 and J usage is TRBJ2-7, with 14 bases fitting TRBD2. Germline V CDR1 and CDR2: MNHEY, SMNVEV (reference sequence). Unmatched junction bases numbered 3, after V lost 4 bases and J lost 4 bases. This CDR3 contains 15 residues.

This clone was seen just once. The CDR3 nucleotides are TGTGCCAGCAGCTCAAGCGGGGGGATAAGAGATACGCAGTATTTT. Translation: CASSSSGGIRDTQYF. The V and J genes are TRBV7-2 and TRBJ2-3; 9 bases map to TRBD2. This CDR3 region has 15 residues. CDR1 SGHTA and CDR2 FQGNSA come from the germline V gene. The ends lost 4 bases at V and 5 bases at J; junction bases unmatched: 7.

V usage is TRBV15 and J usage is TRBJ1-2, with unresolved D. The CDR3 is made up of 15 amino acids. V lost 0 bases to trimming and J lost 1 base, with 9 bases between them. Germline assignment: CDR1 LNHNV and CDR2 YYDKDF (reference sequence). The DNA for the CDR3 is TGTGCCACCAGCAGAGATATTGAGTTTAACTATGGCTACACCTTC. Translated, it gives CATSRDIEFNYGYTF.

The V call is TRBV7-9, the J call TRBJ2-7, with 9 bases fitting TRBD2. The CDR3 is 14 residues long. V lost 3 bases to trimming and J lost 6 bases; unmatched junction nucleotides: 6. Germline V gives CDR1 SEHNR, CDR2 FQNEAQ (reference sequence). CDR3 sequence reads: CASSFKAGGIEQYF. CDR3 DNA sequence: TGTGCCAGCAGCTTTAAAGCGGGGGGCATCGAGCAGTACTTC.

This rearrangement joins TRBV6-5 to TRBJ1-2; D is uncertain. CDR3 length equals 15 residues. Germline V CDR1 and CDR2: MNHEY, SVGAGI. V lost 0 bases, J lost 4 bases, and 12 bases lay in between. The CDR3 DNA follows: TGTGCCAGCAGTTACTCAGACACCCCTGTCTATGGCTACACCTTC. Its protein is CASSYSDTPVYGYTF.

The sample holds a few counts of this clone. Other nucleotide sequences in the sample specify the same CDR3. This rearrangement joins TRBV30 to TRBJ1-5; D is unresolved. CDR1 GTSNPN and CDR2 SVGIG come from the germline V gene (reference sequence). The V gene lost 0 bases and the J gene lost 3 bases, with 6 bases spanning the gap. The CDR3 spans 13 residues. In DNA, the CDR3 is TGTGCCTGGAGTGTCACAGACAATCAGCCCCAGCATTTT. It yields the protein CAWSVTDNQPQHF.

The V gene is TRBV6-5, the J gene TRBJ2-3; TRBD2 matches 8 bases. J gave up 3 bases and V 6 bases, and 5 bases lay outside the gene matches. CDR1 and CDR2 (germline): MNHEY, SVGAGI. The CDR3 totals 14 residues. DNA for the CDR3: TGTGCCAGCAGCCGGGGGGGTTTAACAGATACGCAGTATTTT. Translation: CASSRGGLTDTQYF.

The chain recombines TRBV7-9 with TRBJ2-7, with 13 bases matching TRBD2. CDR3 length: 16 amino acids. J gave up 4 bases and V 5 bases, and 8 bases lay outside the gene matches. Per germline, CDR1 SEHNR and CDR2 FQNEAQ (reference sequence). The CDR3 here is CASSPDRGLAGYEQYF. DNA for the CDR3: TGTGCCAGCAGCCCGGATCGGGGACTAGCGGGGTACGAGCAGTACTTC.

This rearrangement joins TRBV4-1 to TRBJ2-5; D is possibly TRBD1 (5 bases). This CDR3 comprises 13 residues. The germline V gene encodes CDR1 MGHRA and CDR2 YSYEKL. Trimming left V 1 base short and J 4 bases short, with 7 bases between. This chain's CDR3 is CASSQGRAETQYF. The CDR3 coding sequence is TGCGCCAGCAGCCAAGGCAGGGCAGAGACCCAGTACTTC.

Note on this clone: A read error may produce the germline difference seen at one junction end. The chain recombines TRBV29-1 with TRBJ2-3; TRBD1 is a possible D gene (5 bases). CDR3 length: 13 residues. Germline V gene sequence: CDR1 SQVTM, CDR2 ANQGSEA. The CDR3 DNA follows: TGCAGCGTTGAAGATGAGGACACAGATAGGCAGTATTTT. Translation gives CSVEDEDTDRQYF.

The rearrangement links TRBV14 to TRBJ1-6; possible D gene TRBD1, 6 bases. V was pared by 4 bases and J by 7 bases, with 17 bases between. CDR3 length equals 16 residues. In germline, CDR1 is SGHDN, CDR2 FVKESK. CDR3 bases: TGTGCCAGCAGCCTTATGACAGGCGCCACCAATTCACCCCTCCACTTT. Translating it yields CASSLMTGATNSPLHF.

This rearrangement joins TRBV7-6 to TRBJ2-2; 7 bases align to TRBD2. Germline CDR1 is SGHVS and CDR2 is FNYEAQ. The ends lost 3 bases at V and 6 bases at J; junction bases unmatched: 13. CDR3 length: 17 amino acids. The CDR3 region is CASSLLASGLTSGELFF. As DNA, the CDR3 is TGTGCCAGCAGCTTGTTGGCTAGCGGTCTTACTTCCGGGGAGCTGTTTTTT.

This sequence joins TRBV15 and TRBJ2-7; no reliable D call. CDR3 size: 16 residues. V was pared by 0 bases and J by 3 bases, with 15 bases between. CDR1 LNHNV and CDR2 YYDKDF come from the germline V gene (reference sequence). The CDR3 region is CATSRDFGQALYEQYF. The CDR3 DNA is TGTGCCACCAGCAGAGATTTCGGTCAAGCCCTCTACGAGCAGTACTTC.

The chain employs TRBV15 and TRBJ1-4; D might be TRBD1 (6 bases). Germline loops: CDR1 LNHNV, CDR2 YYDKDF (reference sequence). The V and J ends lost 0 bases and 8 bases respectively, with 22 bases between them. CDR3 length equals 18 residues. The CDR3: CATSRDFRKRGGWEKLFF. In DNA form, the CDR3 reads TGTGCCACCAGCAGAGATTTTCGGAAGAGGGGGGGTTGGGAAAAACTGTTTTTT. The full variable domain, completed using reference TRBV15 and TRBJ1-4, is DAMVIQNPRYQVTQFGKPVTLSCSQTLNHNVMYWYQQKSSQAPKLLFHYYDKDFNNEADTPDNFQSRRPNTSFCFLDIRSPGLGDTAMYLCATSRDFRKRGGWEKLFFGSGTQLSVL.

V usage is TRBV7-9 and J usage is TRBJ2-3; TRBD2 might be the D (6 bases). V gave up 1 base and J gave up 4 bases, with 6 bases separating them. The germline V gene has CDR1 SEHNR and CDR2 FQNEAQ (reference sequence). This CDR3 contains 13 residues. The CDR3 DNA reads as TGTGCCAGCAGCTTAGGCGGGGCAGATACGCAGTATTTT. Residues: CASSLGGADTQYF. Looking up the rest from reference TRBV7-9 and TRBJ2-3 gives the full variable domain: DTGVSQNPRHKITKRGQNVTFRCDPISEHNRLYWYRQTLGQGPEFLTYFQNEAQLEKSRLLSDRFSAERPKGSFSTLEIQRTEQGDSAMYLCASSLGGADTQYFGPGTRLTVL.

The chain has TRBV4-3 and TRBJ1-1; D is perhaps TRBD1 (6 bases). The CDR3 contains 15 residues. Trimming took 3 bases from V and 6 from J, leaving 17 bases between them. CDR1 is LGHNA and CDR2 is YSLEER in the germline V gene. The CDR3 DNA is TGCGCCAGCAGCCACAGACCCGGGTACAGGGCTGAAGCTTTCTTT. Amino acid sequence: CASSHRPGYRAEAFF.

This clone was detected a few times. The chain couples TRBV6-4 to TRBJ2-2, with 9 nucleotides matching TRBD2. Trimming cost V 2 bases and J 3 bases; bases outside gene matches: 19. There are 21 residues in the CDR3. Germline V CDR1 and CDR2: MRHNA, SNTAGT. Here the CDR3 reads CASSDKQRDSGGRADTGELFF. CDR3 nucleotide sequence: TGTGCCAGCAGTGACAAACAACGGGACAGTGGCGGGAGGGCCGACACCGGGGAGCTGTTTTTT.